The T cell receptor (beta chain) described here comes from a study of blood T cell repertoires in COVID-19. The assay was immunoSEQ multiplex PCR, and TCRdb's table has in-frame clones only and misses some. The profile shows about 150,000 clones, 70% to 85% of them singletons. This clone was counted once. This CDR3 has 18 amino acids. Per germline, CDR1 GTSNPN and CDR2 SVGIG (reference sequence). Unmatched junction bases numbered 13, after V lost 1 base and J lost 5 bases. This clonotype was sampled from a woman aged 50 to 65 in a cohort sampled during active or convalescent COVID-19. The sequenced sample was peripheral blood. The V gene is TRBV30, the J gene TRBJ2-6; 8 bases align to TRBD2. The CDR3 region is CAWSGSGGPNLRANVLTF. CDR3 nucleotides: TGTGCCTGGAGTGGGAGCGGGGGCCCGAATTTAAGGGCCAACGTCCTGACTTTC.